Shown below are 10 T cell receptor beta chains from a single sample sequenced in a study of control samples from healthy donors and cancer patients. Produced via immunoSEQ multiplex PCR; TCRdb's table is partial and in-frame only. The sample lists 70,000 to 80,000 clones; approximately 90% were seen once. The specimen was PBMCs. The receptor source for this set is a woman aged 55-75 years with head and neck cancer.

V is TRBV9 and J is TRBJ1-1; no clear D gene. Germline V gives CDR1 SGDLS, CDR2 YYNGEE. Trimming removed 4 bases from V and 6 bases from J, with 13 bases in between. The CDR3 extends over 13 amino acids. Written as DNA, the CDR3 is TGTGCCAGCAGCTTATTAGGGTTCTCTGAAGCTTTCTTT. Translated: CASSLLGFSEAFF.

V usage is TRBV29-1 and J usage is TRBJ2-7, with D perhaps TRBD1 or TRBD2 (7 bases each). This CDR3 contains 14 residues. Trimming took 1 base from V and 2 from J, leaving 12 bases between them. CDR1 is SQVTM and CDR2 is ANQGSEA in the germline V gene. The CDR3 DNA follows: TGCAGCGTTGAAGTTCCAGGGGGGGCCTACGAGCAGTACTTC. This gives the protein CSVEVPGGAYEQYF.

The sample holds one count of this clone. This rearrangement joins TRBV30 to TRBJ2-7; D not resolved. The germline V gene has CDR1 GTSNPN and CDR2 SVGIG (reference sequence). The CDR3 extends over 11 amino acids. Deletions cut 3 bases from V and 2 bases from J, with 5 bases between. This chain's CDR3 is CAWRRAYEQYF. The CDR3 DNA follows: TGTGCCTGGAGACGGGCCTACGAGCAGTACTTC.

V and J are TRBV28 and TRBJ1-2; D is uncertain. Trimming cost V 2 bases and J 2 bases, with 15 bases left between them. Germline V gene lookup returns CDR1 MDHEN and CDR2 SYDVKM. The CDR3 is 16 residues long. The CDR3 region is CASSLEAPNPNYGYTF. The CDR3 DNA follows: TGTGCCAGCAGTTTAGAAGCCCCGAATCCGAACTATGGCTACACCTTC.

The sample holds one count of this clone. The V and J genes are TRBV3-1 (or the pseudogene TRBV3-2) and TRBJ1-2; D gene ambiguous. V shed 3 bases and J shed 4 bases, with 12 bases lying between them. Germline loops: CDR1 LGHDT, CDR2 YNNKEL (reference sequence). The CDR3 covers 14 residues. CDR3 DNA sequence: TGTGCCAGCAGCCAGGTACGGCCCTCCTATGGCTACACCTTC. Amino acid sequence: CASSQVRPSYGYTF.

The chain has TRBV6-2 or TRBV6-3 and TRBJ1-5, with TRBD1 identical over 7 bases. In germline, CDR1 is MNHEY, CDR2 SVGEGT. This CDR3 region has 16 residues. Losses at the gene ends were 6 bases for V and 4 bases for J; bases not matched to a gene: 12. CDR3 sequence: CASSQEARGGNQPQHF. The CDR3 DNA follows: TGTGCCAGCAGCCAAGAAGCCAGGGGGGGGAATCAGCCCCAGCATTTT.

The chain employs TRBV29-1 and TRBJ2-3; D unclear. Germline CDR1 and CDR2: SQVTM and ANQGSEA. V was clipped by 3 bases and J by 3 bases, with 7 bases between them. The length of the CDR3 is 12 residues. The CDR3 spells CSVDPSTDTQYF. The CDR3 DNA reads as TGCAGCGTTGACCCTAGTACAGATACGCAGTATTTT.

This clone was detected a few times. The gene calls are TRBV5-6 and TRBJ2-7; 7 bases fit TRBD1. Trimming took 3 bases from V and 3 from J; bases not matched to a gene: 9. The CDR3 spans 15 residues. CDR1 is SGHDT, CDR2 YYEEEE, per germline. CDR3 amino acids: CASSSLDRKDYEQYF. The CDR3 coding sequence is TGTGCCAGCAGCTCCCTGGACAGGAAAGACTACGAGCAGTACTTC. Full variable domain (missing parts from reference TRBV5-6 and TRBJ2-7): DAGVTQSPTHLIKTRGQQVTLRCSPKSGHDTVSWYQQALGQGPQFIFQYYEEEERQRGNFPDRFSGHQFPNYSSELNVNALLLGDSALYLCASSSLDRKDYEQYFGPGTRLTVT.

This clone has a single count. The chain uses TRBV6-5 and TRBJ1-3; possible D gene TRBD1, 5 bases. The CDR3 runs to 13 residues. Trimming took 6 bases from V and 3 from J, leaving 9 bases between them. The germline V gene encodes CDR1 MNHEY and CDR2 SVGAGI. CDR3 protein: CASRKDNGNTIYF. DNA for the CDR3: TGTGCCAGCAGAAAGGACAATGGAAACACCATATATTTT.

The V and J genes are TRBV15 and TRBJ2-7; D uncertain. This CDR3 has 15 residues. Germline lookup yields CDR1 LNHNV and CDR2 YYDKDF (reference sequence). With 0 bases removed from V and 1 base from J, the gap between germline ends came to 10 bases. CDR3 sequence: CATSREFPASYEQYF. The CDR3 DNA follows: TGTGCCACCAGCAGAGAATTCCCAGCATCCTACGAGCAGTACTTC.